The subject of this entry is one T cell receptor (beta chain). The data belong to a study of blood T cell repertoires in COVID-19. Study background: Collection of acute and convalescent COVID-19 samples took place in the United States, Italy and Spain.

Assay: immunoSEQ multiplex PCR; the TCRdb copy retains only in-frame clones and omits some. The sample lists 52,000 or so clones; approximately 81% were seen once. J lost 0 bases, V lost 4 bases, and 5 bases had no gene match. Germline V CDR1 and CDR2: MGHRA, YSYEKL. The CDR3 runs 16 residues. The sequencing sample was made of peripheral blood. This TCR came from a man in his fifties with acute or convalescent COVID-19. The chain joins TRBV4-1 to TRBJ1-1, with 10 bases identical to TRBD1. DNA for the CDR3: TGCGCCAGCAGCCCCCGGGACAGGGGCCTGAACACTGAAGCTTTCTTT. The encoded protein is CASSPRDRGLNTEAFF.